This T cell receptor beta chain appears in the sequencing data of a study of T cell repertoires in ileal Crohn's disease. Study at large: Median disease duration was about 8.5 years; 35% smoked at surgery. Study-wide results and limits: Compared with non-smokers, active smokers at surgery showed more clonal expansions.

Eligibility required adulthood, ileal or ileocolonic Crohn's disease and indicated ileocolonic resection. For this clone: Its specificity is not known.

Some clones are missing from TCRdb's copy, which holds only in-frame ones; the method was immunoSEQ multiplex PCR. The table shows about 15,000 clones, with 82% occurring only once. Germline V gene sequence: CDR1 SGHNT, CDR2 YYREEE (reference sequence). J was trimmed by 7 bases and V by 4 bases; bases with no gene match: 15. The CDR3 runs 16 residues. This TCR was sampled from an adult with Crohn's disease. Sequenced sample: ileal tissue. The chain links TRBV5-4 to TRBJ1-2, with TRBD1 matching 8 bases. CDR3 amino acids: CASSPKGGQDFSGYTF. The CDR3 nucleotides read TGTGCCAGCAGCCCGAAGGGGGGACAGGATTTCAGTGGCTACACCTTC.